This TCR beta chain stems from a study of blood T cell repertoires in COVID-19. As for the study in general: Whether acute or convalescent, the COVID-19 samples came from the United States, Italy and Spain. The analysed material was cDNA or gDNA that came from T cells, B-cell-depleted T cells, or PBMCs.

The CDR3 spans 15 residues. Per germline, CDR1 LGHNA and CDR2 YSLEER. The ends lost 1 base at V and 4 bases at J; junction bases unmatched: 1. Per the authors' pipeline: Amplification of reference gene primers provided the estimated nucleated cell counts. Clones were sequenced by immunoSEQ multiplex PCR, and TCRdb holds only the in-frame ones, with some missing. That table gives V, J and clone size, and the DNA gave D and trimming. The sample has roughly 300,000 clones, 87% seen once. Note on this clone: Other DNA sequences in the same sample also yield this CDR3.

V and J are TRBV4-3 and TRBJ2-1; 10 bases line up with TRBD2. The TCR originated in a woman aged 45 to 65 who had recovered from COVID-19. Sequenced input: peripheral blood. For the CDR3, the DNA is TGCGCCAGCAGCCAAGGGACTAGCGGTTACAATGAGCAGTTCTTC. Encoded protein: CASSQGTSGYNEQFF.